These T cell receptor beta chains were read from a single sample in a study of blood T cell repertoires in COVID-19. The assay was immunoSEQ multiplex PCR, and TCRdb's table has in-frame clones only and misses some. The sample has approximately 250,000 clones; about 80% are singletons. Sequencing used PBMCs or T cells enriched from blood (not recorded which). The receptors here all came from a man aged 35-49 years who had recovered from COVID-19. Each CDR3 is given with its conserved first and last residue. Each record gives: clone size, V gene, J gene, D gene, CDR3 protein, CDR3 DNA. The D gene is left open where the match is weak. The listing skips clone size in some rows; elsewhere it reads once, few, many or a size class.

clone size: .
V gene: TRBV7-2
J gene: TRBJ2-7
D gene: TRBD2
CDR3 protein: CASSLVASGGVAQYF
CDR3 DNA: TGTGCCAGCAGCTTAGTAGCTAGCGGGGGTGTCGCGCAGTACTTC

clone size: .
V gene: TRBV5-1
J gene: TRBJ1-2
D gene: .
CDR3 protein: CASSLGQGGDGYTF
CDR3 DNA: TGCGCCAGCAGCTTGGGGCAGGGAGGGGATGGCTACACCTTC

clone size: .
V gene: TRBV10-3
J gene: TRBJ1-5
D gene: .
CDR3 protein: CAISSTNQPQHF
CDR3 DNA: TGTGCCATCTCTTCGACTAATCAGCCCCAGCATTTT

clone size: .
V gene: TRBV5-1
J gene: TRBJ2-5
D gene: .
CDR3 protein: CASSLDLGGQTQYF
CDR3 DNA: TGCGCCAGCAGCCTTGATTTGGGGGGGCAGACCCAGTACTTC

clone size: few
V gene: TRBV5-8
J gene: TRBJ1-6
D gene: TRBD1
CDR3 protein: CASSLVLGQILPLHF
CDR3 DNA: TGTGCCAGCAGCTTGGTTTTGGGACAGATCCTACCCCTCCACTTT

clone size: .
V gene: TRBV19
J gene: TRBJ2-2
D gene: .
CDR3 protein: CASSMRRKNTGELFF
CDR3 DNA: TGTGCCAGTAGTATGAGGCGGAAGAACACCGGGGAGCTGTTTTTT

clone size: .
V gene: TRBV7-3
J gene: TRBJ2-5
D gene: TRBD1
CDR3 protein: CASSSFPQRQGGLVRETQYF
CDR3 DNA: TGTGCCAGCAGCTCCTTCCCTCAGAGACAGGGGGGATTAGTTCGGGAGACCCAGTACTTC

clone size: .
V gene: TRBV3-1/TRBV3-2
J gene: TRBJ1-6
D gene: .
CDR3 protein: CASSHQGMGSPLHF
CDR3 DNA: TGTGCCAGCAGCCACCAGGGTATGGGTTCACCCCTCCACTTT

clone size: .
V gene: TRBV7-3
J gene: TRBJ2-1
D gene: .
CDR3 protein: CASSLTGSGSYNEQFF
CDR3 DNA: TGTGCCAGCAGCTTAACGGGTAGCGGTTCCTACAATGAGCAGTTCTTC

clone size: .
V gene: TRBV5-1
J gene: TRBJ1-6
D gene: .
CDR3 protein: CASSLGLDRANNSPLHF
CDR3 DNA: TGCGCCAGCAGCCTGGGACTAGACAGAGCTAATAATTCACCCCTCCACTTT

clone size: .
V gene: TRBV19
J gene: TRBJ1-5
D gene: .
CDR3 protein: CARGGQPQHF
CDR3 DNA: TGTGCCAGGGGGGGTCAGCCCCAGCATTTT

clone size: .
V gene: TRBV28
J gene: TRBJ1-1
D gene: .
CDR3 protein: CASRKFYRAHTEAFF
CDR3 DNA: TGTGCCAGCAGAAAGTTTTACAGGGCCCACACTGAAGCTTTCTTT

clone size: .
V gene: TRBV5-1
J gene: TRBJ2-5
D gene: .
CDR3 protein: CASSIRGETQYF
CDR3 DNA: TGCGCCAGCAGTATCCGGGGGGAGACCCAGTACTTC

clone size: .
V gene: TRBV5-1
J gene: TRBJ2-5
D gene: .
CDR3 protein: CASSPDRPETQYF
CDR3 DNA: TGCGCCAGCAGCCCCGACAGGCCAGAGACCCAGTACTTC

clone size: .
V gene: TRBV28
J gene: TRBJ1-1
D gene: .
CDR3 protein: CASSFPTTGTEAFF
CDR3 DNA: TGTGCCAGCAGTTTCCCCACCACGGGGACTGAAGCTTTCTTT

clone size: .
V gene: TRBV19
J gene: TRBJ2-1
D gene: .
CDR3 protein: CASSLVWGREQFF
CDR3 DNA: TGTGCCAGTAGCCTCGTGTGGGGCCGGGAGCAGTTCTTC

clone size: .
V gene: TRBV10-3
J gene: TRBJ1-2
D gene: .
CDR3 protein: CAISDSGGYTF
CDR3 DNA: TGTGCCATCAGTGATTCGGGGGGCTACACCTTC

clone size: .
V gene: TRBV19
J gene: TRBJ1-1
D gene: .
CDR3 protein: CATSVGEGTEAFF
CDR3 DNA: TGTGCCACCTCTGTAGGGGAGGGGACTGAAGCTTTCTTT

clone size: .
V gene: TRBV21-1
J gene: TRBJ2-7
D gene: .
CDR3 protein: CASTTNSGGAYEQYF
CDR3 DNA: TGTGCCAGCACCACCAACAGCGGGGGGGCCTACGAGCAGTACTTC

clone size: once
V gene: TRBV5-4
J gene: TRBJ2-7
D gene: TRBD2
CDR3 protein: CASSAGGLAGRYEQYF
CDR3 DNA: TGTGCCAGCAGCGCGGGTGGACTAGCGGGAAGATACGAGCAGTACTTC

clone size: .
V gene: TRBV7-9
J gene: TRBJ2-1
D gene: TRBD2
CDR3 protein: CASSGLANNEQFF
CDR3 DNA: TGTGCCAGCAGTGGACTAGCTAACAATGAGCAGTTCTTC

clone size: .
V gene: TRBV6-5
J gene: TRBJ2-4
D gene: TRBD2
CDR3 protein: CASSSRTSGRGYIQYF
CDR3 DNA: TGTGCCAGCAGTTCCCGGACTAGCGGGAGAGGGTACATTCAGTACTTC

clone size: few
V gene: TRBV6-1
J gene: TRBJ2-2
D gene: .
CDR3 protein: CASSEVEGRVGELFF
CDR3 DNA: TGTGCCAGCAGTGAAGTAGAAGGGCGGGTCGGGGAGCTGTTTTTT

clone size: .
V gene: TRBV3-1/TRBV3-2
J gene: TRBJ2-7
D gene: TRBD2
CDR3 protein: CASSQERSVQAGDRSYEQYF
CDR3 DNA: TGTGCCAGCAGCCAAGAGCGATCGGTACAAGCGGGAGACAGGTCCTACGAGCAGTACTTC

clone size: once
V gene: TRBV18
J gene: TRBJ2-1
D gene: .
CDR3 protein: CASSPASVNEQFF
CDR3 DNA: TGTGCCAGCTCACCCGCGAGCGTCAATGAGCAGTTCTTC

clone size: .
V gene: TRBV3-1/TRBV3-2
J gene: TRBJ1-6
D gene: TRBD1
CDR3 protein: CASTQGAAIHSPLHF
CDR3 DNA: TGTGCCAGCACACAGGGGGCCGCCATCCATTCACCCCTCCACTTT

clone size: .
V gene: TRBV19
J gene: TRBJ1-5
D gene: .
CDR3 protein: CASSMFSNSNQPQHF
CDR3 DNA: TGTGCCAGTAGTATGTTTAGTAACAGCAATCAGCCCCAGCATTTT

clone size: .
V gene: TRBV2
J gene: TRBJ2-7
D gene: TRBD2
CDR3 protein: CASSGAGGPREQYF
CDR3 DNA: TGTGCCAGCAGTGGTGCGGGGGGGCCGAGAGAGCAGTACTTC

clone size: .
V gene: TRBV14
J gene: TRBJ2-3
D gene: .
CDR3 protein: CASSLRDMGDTQYF
CDR3 DNA: TGTGCCAGCAGCCTCCGGGACATGGGAGATACGCAGTATTTT

clone size: .
V gene: TRBV18
J gene: TRBJ2-7
D gene: .
CDR3 protein: CASSPQYSDYEQYF
CDR3 DNA: TGTGCCAGCTCACCACAATACAGTGACTACGAGCAGTACTTC

clone size: .
V gene: TRBV15
J gene: TRBJ1-6
D gene: .
CDR3 protein: CATSSNRDIGSPLHF
CDR3 DNA: TGTGCCACCAGCAGCAATCGGGACATAGGCTCACCCCTCCACTTT

clone size: .
V gene: TRBV6-5
J gene: TRBJ1-6
D gene: .
CDR3 protein: CASRPRTVYNSPLHF
CDR3 DNA: TGTGCCAGCAGGCCCCGAACAGTTTATAATTCACCCCTCCACTTT

clone size: .
V gene: TRBV28
J gene: TRBJ2-7
D gene: .
CDR3 protein: CASSFWQGYSHEQYF
CDR3 DNA: TGTGCCAGCAGTTTCTGGCAGGGGTATAGCCACGAGCAGTACTTC

clone size: .
V gene: TRBV14
J gene: TRBJ2-3
D gene: .
CDR3 protein: CASSQVRRTSTDTQYF
CDR3 DNA: TGTGCCAGCAGCCAAGTCAGGCGTACAAGTACAGATACGCAGTATTTT

clone size: .
V gene: TRBV29-1
J gene: TRBJ1-1
D gene: .
CDR3 protein: CSVEGGPAMNTEAFF
CDR3 DNA: TGCAGCGTTGAAGGTGGGCCCGCCATGAACACTGAAGCTTTCTTT

clone size: .
V gene: TRBV27
J gene: TRBJ2-1
D gene: TRBD2
CDR3 protein: CASSYGLAGGRFRNEQFF
CDR3 DNA: TGTGCCAGCAGTTACGGACTAGCGGGGGGGCGTTTCAGGAATGAGCAGTTCTTC

clone size: .
V gene: TRBV7-9
J gene: TRBJ2-2
D gene: .
CDR3 protein: CASSLSSTGELFF
CDR3 DNA: TGTGCCAGCAGCTTATCGAGCACCGGGGAGCTGTTTTTT

clone size: .
V gene: TRBV19
J gene: TRBJ2-5
D gene: .
CDR3 protein: CASSLKGFQETQYF
CDR3 DNA: TGTGCCAGTAGCCTCAAGGGGTTCCAAGAGACCCAGTACTTC

clone size: .
V gene: TRBV5-1
J gene: TRBJ1-5
D gene: .
CDR3 protein: CASSLGPQAPNQPQHF
CDR3 DNA: TGCGCCAGCAGCTTGGGCCCACAGGCCCCCAATCAGCCCCAGCATTTT

clone size: .
V gene: TRBV11-2
J gene: TRBJ2-7
D gene: .
CDR3 protein: CASSPTRGRLSYEQYF
CDR3 DNA: TGTGCCAGCAGCCCGACCAGGGGACGGTTGTCCTACGAGCAGTACTTC

clone size: few
V gene: TRBV2
J gene: TRBJ2-1
D gene: TRBD2
CDR3 protein: CASSFLSGRAEEQFF
CDR3 DNA: TGTGCCAGCAGTTTTTTGAGCGGGAGGGCGGAGGAGCAGTTCTTC

clone size: .
V gene: TRBV28
J gene: TRBJ2-1
D gene: .
CDR3 protein: CASTPRDSVYNEQFF
CDR3 DNA: TGTGCCAGCACCCCCCGGGACTCAGTCTACAATGAGCAGTTCTTC

clone size: .
V gene: TRBV7-3
J gene: TRBJ2-5
D gene: .
CDR3 protein: CASSLLGSAQTQYF
CDR3 DNA: TGTGCCAGCAGCTTACTGGGTAGCGCTCAGACCCAGTACTTC

clone size: .
V gene: TRBV18
J gene: TRBJ2-7
D gene: .
CDR3 protein: CASSPPGKGGGEQYF
CDR3 DNA: TGTGCCAGCTCACCACCGGGAAAGGGAGGGGGCGAGCAGTACTTC

clone size: .
V gene: TRBV24-1
J gene: TRBJ1-2
D gene: .
CDR3 protein: CATSDSAGPYGYTF
CDR3 DNA: TGTGCCACCAGTGATTCGGCAGGGCCCTATGGCTACACCTTC

clone size: .
V gene: TRBV7-2
J gene: TRBJ1-2
D gene: TRBD1
CDR3 protein: CASSLAVKTGQGPRGYYGYTF
CDR3 DNA: TGTGCCAGCAGCTTAGCCGTTAAGACCGGACAGGGGCCACGTGGATATTATGGCTACACCTTC

clone size: .
V gene: TRBV6-2/TRBV6-3
J gene: TRBJ1-2
D gene: .
CDR3 protein: CASSYLHSNGYTF
CDR3 DNA: TGTGCCAGCAGTTACCTGCACTCCAATGGCTACACCTTC

clone size: many
V gene: TRBV4-1
J gene: TRBJ1-2
D gene: TRBD1
CDR3 protein: CASSPPGTGGNGYTF
CDR3 DNA: TGCGCCAGCAGCCCCCCGGGGACAGGGGGCAATGGCTACACCTTC

clone size: once
V gene: TRBV6-5
J gene: TRBJ1-5
D gene: .
CDR3 protein: CASGSQGNQPQHF
CDR3 DNA: TGTGCCAGCGGTTCACAGGGAAATCAGCCCCAGCATTTT

clone size: .
V gene: TRBV2
J gene: TRBJ2-1
D gene: TRBD2
CDR3 protein: CASSDRASGTYNEQFF
CDR3 DNA: TGTGCCAGCAGTGATAGGGCTAGCGGGACCTACAATGAGCAGTTCTTC

clone size: .
V gene: TRBV30
J gene: TRBJ1-5
D gene: .
CDR3 protein: CAWRAGRSNQPQHF
CDR3 DNA: TGTGCCTGGAGGGCGGGTCGGAGCAATCAGCCCCAGCATTTT

clone size: many
V gene: TRBV19
J gene: TRBJ1-1
D gene: TRBD1
CDR3 protein: CASSGNRGGTAAFF
CDR3 DNA: TGTGCCAGTAGTGGGAACAGGGGGGGTACGGCAGCTTTCTTT

clone size: many
V gene: TRBV7-3
J gene: TRBJ2-5
D gene: TRBD1
CDR3 protein: CASSLTRDRGRETQYF
CDR3 DNA: TGTGCCAGCAGCTTAACACGGGACAGGGGGAGAGAGACCCAGTACTTC

clone size: .
V gene: TRBV19
J gene: TRBJ1-3
D gene: .
CDR3 protein: CASNSPGGNTIYF
CDR3 DNA: TGTGCCAGTAACTCACCGGGTGGAAACACCATATATTTT